This TCR beta chain was documented in a study of T cell responses to AZD1222 COVID-19 vaccine. Sequencing used immunoSEQ multiplex PCR; TCRdb keeps in-frame clones, though not all of them. The data show 75,000 to 95,000 clones, with about 92% seen just once and approximately 5% held by the top ten. The length of the CDR3 is 15 residues. From germline, CDR1 is LGHDT and CDR2 YNNKEL (reference sequence). Trimming took off 4 bases at V and 10 bases at J, with 17 bases between the two ends. The sample consisted of peripheral blood, taken 28 days after the second AZD1222 dose. The V call is TRBV3-1 (or the pseudogene TRBV3-2), the J call TRBJ1-6; D is unresolved. This TCR was recovered from an adult who received the AZD1222 COVID-19 vaccine. The CDR3 coding sequence is TGTGCCAGCAGCCTTCTTGTGGGGTCGACCTCACCCCTCCACTTT. Its protein is CASSLLVGSTSPLHF.